These 22 T cell receptor beta chains came from one sample sequenced in a study of T cell changes during pregnancy in multiple sclerosis. Profiling relied on immunoSEQ multiplex PCR, and the TCRdb table lists in-frame clones only, not all of them. The data contain about 59,000 clones, roughly 94% of them singletons. The input for sequencing was CD8+ T cells from peripheral blood mononuclear cells, taken after pregnancy. Receptor source: a female donor with multiple sclerosis, enrolled in a pregnancy study.

This chain connects TRBV5-1 to TRBJ1-2, with TRBD1 identical over 8 bases. This CDR3 has 15 amino acids. CDR1 and CDR2 (germline): SGHRS, YFSETQ. The ends lost 3 bases at V and 4 bases at J; junction bases unmatched: 8. In DNA form, the CDR3 reads TGCGCCAGCAGCTCCGGACAGGGCGGCGGCTATGGCTACACCTTC. Its translation: CASSSGQGGGYGYTF.

This chain connects TRBV19 to TRBJ1-1; D is undetermined. CDR1 is LNHDA, CDR2 SQIVND, per germline (reference sequence). CDR3 length: 13 amino acids. The V and J ends lost 0 bases and 7 bases respectively, with 9 bases between them. CDR3: CASSIDPVLEAFF. The CDR3, as DNA: TGTGCCAGTAGTATAGACCCGGTACTTGAAGCTTTCTTT.

V and J are TRBV7-8 and TRBJ2-5; the D is unclear. The CDR3 has 12 amino acids. Germline V lookup: CDR1 SGHVS, CDR2 FQNEAQ. The V end was cut by 7 bases, the J end by 5 bases, with 11 bases between. DNA of the CDR3: TGTGCCAGCACTCATTACTCCGAGACCCAGTACTTC. It codes for CASTHYSETQYF.

This chain connects TRBV4-2 to TRBJ2-7; maybe TRBD1 (6 bases). The CDR3 covers 14 residues. Trimming shortened V by 1 base and J by 3 bases, and 10 bases separated the two germline ends. CDR1 is LGHNA, CDR2 YNFKEQ, per germline. Here the CDR3 DNA reads TGTGCCAGCAGCCAAGCCAGGGGTGGCTACGAGCAGTACTTC. Amino acid sequence: CASSQARGGYEQYF.

The chain has TRBV27 and TRBJ2-7, with 9 bases identical to TRBD1. The ends lost 3 bases at V and 6 bases at J; junction bases unmatched: 6. This CDR3 has 14 residues. Germline loops: CDR1 MNHEY, CDR2 SMNVEV (reference sequence). The CDR3 bases are TGTGCCAGCAGTTTCAACAGGGGGCAGAGCGAGCAGTACTTC. Protein product: CASSFNRGQSEQYF.

This chain links TRBV30 with TRBJ1-5, with D tentatively TRBD1 (5 bases). The V and J ends lost 0 bases and 10 bases respectively, with 13 bases between them. The CDR3 spans 13 residues. Per germline, CDR1 GTSNPN and CDR2 SVGIG (reference sequence). CDR3 sequence: CAWSVMPGQPQHF. The CDR3 DNA sequence: TGTGCCTGGAGTGTAATGCCAGGGCAACCCCAGCATTTT.

The chain employs TRBV4-2 and TRBJ1-3; D ambiguous. The V and J ends lost 11 bases and 0 bases respectively, with 5 bases between them. The CDR3 has 11 amino acids. The V gene's germline CDR1 is LGHNA and CDR2 YNFKEQ. CDR3 nucleotide sequence: TGTGCCGCGAGCTCTGGAAACACCATATATTTT. Protein product: CAASSGNTIYF.

The chain recombines TRBV9 with TRBJ1-4, with 7 bases identical to TRBD1. The CDR3 has 17 residues. Germline values: CDR1 SGDLS, CDR2 YYNGEE. The trim removed 3 bases at V and 6 bases at J, leaving 14 bases unmatched. The DNA of the CDR3 is TGTGCCAGCAGCGCTGACAGGGAGGTAGGGACGTATGAAAAACTGTTTTTT. Its translation: CASSADREVGTYEKLFF. The entire variable domain, with the rest obtained from reference TRBV9 and TRBJ1-4, is as follows: DSGVTQTPKHLITATGQRVTLRCSPRSGDLSVYWYQQSLDQGLQFLIQYYNGEERAKGNILERFSAQQFPDLHSELNLSSLELGDSALYFCASSADREVGTYEKLFFGSGTQLSVL.

This chain uses TRBV7-3 with TRBJ2-2; 10 bases are shared with TRBD2. This CDR3 region has 18 residues. Germline values: CDR1 SGHTA, CDR2 FQGTGA. V shed 4 bases and J 3 bases; nucleotides not matched to a gene: 11. The CDR3 DNA reads TGTGCCAGCAGCTCGGGGACTAGCGCAACCCCGTACACCGGGGAGCTGTTTTTT. Translation gives CASSSGTSATPYTGELFF.

CDR3: CASSPAAGSYEQYF. In nucleotides, the CDR3 is TGTGCCAGCAGTCCTGCGGCTGGCTCCTACGAGCAGTACTTC. The chain joins TRBV6-5 to TRBJ2-7, with unresolved D. V lost 5 bases, J lost 0 bases, and 11 bases lay in between. The CDR3 covers 14 residues. Looked up from germline, CDR1 is MNHEY and CDR2 is SVGAGI.

V is TRBV27 and J is TRBJ2-5; 13 bases match TRBD2. The V segment lost 5 bases and the J segment 5 bases; nucleotides outside the gene matches: 11. Germline loops: CDR1 MNHEY, CDR2 SMNVEV (reference sequence). The length of the CDR3 is 17 residues. The CDR3 DNA is TGTGCCAGCAGTCTATTACTAGCGGGAGGGCCAAGTGAGACCCAGTACTTC. The encoded protein is CASSLLLAGGPSETQYF.

The rearrangement uses TRBV27 and TRBJ2-1, with a possible D match to TRBD2 (6 bases). V was pared by 10 bases and J by 3 bases, with 25 bases between. CDR3 length: 17 amino acids. Looked up from germline, CDR1 is MNHEY and CDR2 is SMNVEV (reference sequence). The CDR3 loop is CATLGVGGPSHYNEQFF. CDR3 nucleotide sequence: TGTGCCACCCTTGGAGTCGGGGGACCTTCCCACTACAATGAGCAGTTCTTC.

CDR3 sequence: CASSFGGRTYEQYF. CDR3 coding DNA: TGTGCCAGCAGCTTCGGCGGGAGAACCTACGAGCAGTACTTC. The chain employs TRBV7-3 and TRBJ2-7, with 7 bases that match TRBD2. CDR3 length equals 14 residues. Germline loops: CDR1 SGHTA, CDR2 FQGTGA. The ends lost 3 bases at V and 2 bases at J; junction bases unmatched: 4.

This sequence joins TRBV7-2 and TRBJ2-7; TRBD1 agrees at 11 bases. Germline V gives CDR1 SGHTA, CDR2 FQGNSA. Germline trimming cut 5 bases from V and 5 bases from J; bases unmatched to any gene: 8. The CDR3 runs 15 residues. The CDR3 DNA follows: TGTGCCAGCAGCGCTAGCGGGACAGGGGGTGACGAGCAGTACTTC. It yields the protein CASSASGTGGDEQYF.

The rearrangement uses TRBV28 and TRBJ2-1, with 10 bases lining up with TRBD2. The length of the CDR3 is 13 residues. V gave up 10 bases and J gave up 9 bases; unmatched junction bases: 9. Germline CDR1 MDHEN, CDR2 SYDVKM. CDR3: CATQAGGPFEQFF. The CDR3 bases are TGTGCCACCCAAGCGGGAGGGCCCTTTGAGCAGTTCTTC. Complete variable domain (other parts from reference TRBV28 and TRBJ2-1): DVKVTQSSRYLVKRTGEKVFLECVQDMDHENMFWYRQDPGLGLRLIYFSYDVKMKEKGDIPEGYSVSREKKERFSLILESASTNQTSMYLCATQAGGPFEQFFGPGTRLTVL.

The gene calls are TRBV18 and TRBJ2-1; the D gene is possibly TRBD2 (6 bases). This CDR3 spans 13 amino acids. Trimming removed 3 bases at V and 6 bases at J, with 9 bases between. The germline V gene encodes CDR1 KGHSH and CDR2 LQKENI. The CDR3 DNA is TGTGCCAGCTCACCGACTAGTGGCAATGAGCAGTTCTTC. Amino acid sequence: CASSPTSGNEQFF.

With respect to this clone: Other DNA sequences in this specimen translate into the identical CDR3. The chain has TRBV19 and TRBJ2-7; 11 bases align to TRBD2. From germline, CDR1 is LNHDA and CDR2 SQIVND (reference sequence). V was pared by 2 bases and J by 3 bases, with 0 bases of the junction left unmatched. This CDR3 spans 14 amino acids. The CDR3 DNA is TGTGCCAGTAGTATAACTAGCGGGAGCTACGAGCAGTACTTC. It is translated as CASSITSGSYEQYF.

V and J are TRBV7-9 and TRBJ2-5; D is possibly TRBD2 (5 bases). Germline V lookup: CDR1 SEHNR, CDR2 FQNEAQ (reference sequence). V lost 6 bases and J 5 bases, leaving 13 bases between the germline ends. The CDR3 has 13 amino acids. The CDR3 DNA sequence: TGTGCCAGCAGGTCTACCACGGGGGAGACCCAGTACTTC. This codes for CASRSTTGETQYF. Full variable domain (remainder filled in from reference TRBV7-9 and TRBJ2-5): DTGVSQNPRHKITKRGQNVTFRCDPISEHNRLYWYRQTLGQGPEFLTYFQNEAQLEKSRLLSDRFSAERPKGSFSTLEIQRTEQGDSAMYLCASRSTTGETQYFGPGTRLLVL.

The V and J genes are TRBV19 and TRBJ2-1, with 7 bases lining up with TRBD2. With V trimmed by 0 bases and J by 0 bases, 11 bases remained unmatched. The CDR3 contains 19 residues. Germline CDR1 and CDR2: LNHDA and SQIVND (reference sequence). CDR3 DNA sequence: TGTGCCAGTAGTATAGATGGGTTTAGGGGCGGGAGCTCCTACAATGAGCAGTTCTTC. It codes for CASSIDGFRGGSSYNEQFF.

V is TRBV6-5 and J is TRBJ2-5, with 7 bases lining up with TRBD1. Near its end, the DNA agrees better with TRBJ2-7, so the J call may be wrong. CDR1 MNHEY and CDR2 SVGAGI come from the germline V gene. The CDR3 contains 14 residues. CDR3 coding DNA: TGTGCCAGCAGTCCTATGACAGGGTCCTACGAGCAGTACTTC. Translating gives CASSPMTGSYEQYF.

V is TRBV7-6 and J is TRBJ2-2; TRBD2 aligns across 7 bases. J was trimmed by 5 bases and V by 1 base; bases with no gene match: 7. The CDR3 totals 16 residues. Germline V CDR1 and CDR2: SGHVS, FNYEAQ. CDR3 protein: CASSLGAGRATGELFF. CDR3 nucleotide sequence: TGTGCCAGCAGCTTAGGAGCGGGAAGGGCAACCGGGGAGCTGTTTTTT.

The J gene is TRBJ2-7, the V gene TRBV13; D may be TRBD2 (5 bases). V lost 5 bases and J lost 2, with 13 bases in between. Germline V CDR1 and CDR2: PRHDT, FYEKMQ (reference sequence). The CDR3 runs to 14 residues. CDR3 region: CASSQTLAAYEQYF. CDR3 in DNA: TGTGCCAGCAGCCAAACCCTAGCTGCCTACGAGCAGTACTTC.